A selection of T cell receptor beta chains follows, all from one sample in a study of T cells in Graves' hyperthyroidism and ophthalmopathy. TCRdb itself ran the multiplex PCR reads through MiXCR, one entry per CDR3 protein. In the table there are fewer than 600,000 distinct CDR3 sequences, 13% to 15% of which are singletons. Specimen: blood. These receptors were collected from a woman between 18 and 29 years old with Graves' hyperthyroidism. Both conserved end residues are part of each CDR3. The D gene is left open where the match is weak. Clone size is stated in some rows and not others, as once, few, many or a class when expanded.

TGTGCCAGCAGTGAGGGGAGGGGCAGAGGCACTGAAGCTTTCTTT	CASSEGRGRGTEAFF	TRBJ1-1	-	TRBV6-1	many
TGTGCCAGCAGTTATACCCGGAATGAGCAGTTCTTC	CASSYTRNEQFF	TRBJ2-1	-	TRBV12-3/TRBV12-4	many
TGTGCCAGCAGCTTAGGGACAGATCACTATGGCTACACCTTC	CASSLGTDHYGYTF	TRBJ1-2	-	TRBV7-2	few
TGTGCCAGCAGCAGAACCGGGACAGCTTACAATGAGCAGTTCTTC	CASSRTGTAYNEQFF	TRBJ2-1	TRBD1	TRBV2	-
TGTGCCAGCAGCTCGTGGGGGAATAGCTCCTACAATGAGCAGTTCTTC	CASSSWGNSSYNEQFF	TRBJ2-1	-	TRBV11-2	-
TGTGCCGCGGGGGGTCCGATCCTTTTGGATACGCAGTATTTT	CAAGGPILLDTQYF	TRBJ2-3	TRBD2	TRBV7-9	-
TGTGCCTCCAAGGGGGACAGGGGGCTCACTGAAGCTTTCTTT	CASKGDRGLTEAFF	TRBJ1-1	TRBD1	TRBV30	many
TGTGCCAGCAGTGAAGCGCTTCTCGGGGCAGTCCGAGCTTTCTTT	CASSEALLGAVRAFF	TRBJ1-1	-	TRBV2	-
TGTGCCAGCAGCAAGGGACTAGCGAAAGCGAACACCGGGGAGCTGTTTTTT	CASSKGLAKANTGELFF	TRBJ2-2	TRBD2	TRBV9	few
TGTGCCAGCGCTAAGGGCCGGGAGACCCAGTACTTC	CASAKGRETQYF	TRBJ2-5	-	TRBV27	many
TGTGCCAGCAGCTTATTGGGGTTGTCGGGAGATACGCAGTATTTT	CASSLLGLSGDTQYF	TRBJ2-3	-	TRBV7-3	-
TGTGCCAGCAGCTTAACAACAGGGGGTCTCTATGGCTACACCTTC	CASSLTTGGLYGYTF	TRBJ1-2	TRBD1	TRBV7-6	few
TGCAGTGCTAGAGGGACAGTCGATCAGCCCCAGCATTTT	CSARGTVDQPQHF	TRBJ1-5	-	TRBV20-1	-
TGTGCCAGCTCGCCAGAGCGGGAGATAACCGGGGAGCTGTTTTTT	CASSPEREITGELFF	TRBJ2-2	TRBD2	TRBV2	many
TGTGCCAGCAGTTACTCGACACCGTATAGCAATCAGCCCCAGCATTTT	CASSYSTPYSNQPQHF	TRBJ1-5	-	TRBV6-5	many
TGTGCCACCAGTGACCACCGGGTGGCGGGACACAAAAACACCGGGGAGCTGTTTTTT	CATSDHRVAGHKNTGELFF	TRBJ2-2	-	TRBV24-1	many
TGTGCCAGCAGTGAAGTCGGGGGCCAGGGGACTGAAGCTTTCTTT	CASSEVGGQGTEAFF	TRBJ1-1	-	TRBV6-1	few
TGTGCCAGCAGTGAAGCCGCCTATGGCTACACCTTC	CASSEAAYGYTF	TRBJ1-2	-	TRBV6-1	many
TGCGCCAGCAGCCCCTGGACAGGGGGCCCGGAGGGCTACACCTTC	CASSPWTGGPEGYTF	TRBJ1-2	TRBD1	TRBV5-1	few
TGTGCCAGCAGTTACGACAGTCTGAACACTGAAGCTTTCTTT	CASSYDSLNTEAFF	TRBJ1-1	-	TRBV11-3	many
TGTGCCAGCAGCCATTGGTCCCCGGGGAGCCAAGAGACCCAGTACTTC	CASSHWSPGSQETQYF	TRBJ2-5	-	TRBV3-1	many
TGTGCCAGCAGTTTAGGGTCCATCGGGAGCAATCAGCCCCAGCATTTT	CASSLGSIGSNQPQHF	TRBJ1-5	-	TRBV27	many
TGTGCCAGCAGTTTGTCGGAGCGGGGTTCACCCCTCCACTTT	CASSLSERGSPLHF	TRBJ1-6	-	TRBV12-3/TRBV12-4	many
TGTGCCAGCATCGCTGACAGGGGGAACACTGAAGCTTTCTTT	CASIADRGNTEAFF	TRBJ1-1	TRBD1	TRBV12-3/TRBV12-4	many
TGTGCCAGCAGCACCCACCCGGGACTAGCGGGAGAGACCCAGTACTTC	CASSTHPGLAGETQYF	TRBJ2-5	TRBD2	TRBV9	-
TGTGCCAGCAGTTCCTTCCGGGCTTCGAACACCGGGGAGCTGTTTTTT	CASSSFRASNTGELFF	TRBJ2-2	-	TRBV6-5	-
TGTGCCAGCAGTTACAAGGGCAGCAATCAGCCCCAGCATTTT	CASSYKGSNQPQHF	TRBJ1-5	-	TRBV6-6	many
TGTGCCAGCAGCCCGAGGACTAGCGGGAGGGACCGGTGGGAGCAGTTCTTC	CASSPRTSGRDRWEQFF	TRBJ2-1	TRBD2	TRBV11-2	-
TGTGCCAGCAGCCAGGGATGGAACACTGAAGCTTTCTTT	CASSQGWNTEAFF	TRBJ1-1	-	TRBV3-1	many
TGTGCCAGCAGGGGGGGGACTAGGTTCACAGATACGCAGTATTTT	CASRGGTRFTDTQYF	TRBJ2-3	TRBD2	TRBV12-3/TRBV12-4	many
TGTGCCAGCAGTACTAGCGGGAGGGCTTCTGAGCAGTTCTTC	CASSTSGRASEQFF	TRBJ2-1	TRBD2	TRBV2	many
TGTGCCAGCAGAGCGGACAGGGACGACTACAATGAGCAGTTCTTC	CASRADRDDYNEQFF	TRBJ2-1	TRBD1	TRBV6-1	-
TGTGCCAGCAGAGGGCCCACGGAGGGGCAGGACTATGGCTACACCTTC	CASRGPTEGQDYGYTF	TRBJ1-2	-	TRBV6-1	-
TGTGCCTGGAGTGTAGAAGGGGCGCTAAGAATAGACTTC	CAWSVEGALRIDF	TRBJ2-5	-	TRBV30	-
TGTGCCAGCAGTGAAATATTAGGGGGAGCGTCGGCCGGGGAGCTGTTTTTT	CASSEILGGASAGELFF	TRBJ2-2	-	TRBV2	many
TGTGCCAGCAGCTCCCGGCGGGCTACGACGGACACTGAAGCTTTCTTT	CASSSRRATTDTEAFF	TRBJ1-1	-	TRBV7-9	-
TGCGCCAGCAGCCAAGTGAACCCAGCGGGAGTAGTTCTCGAGCAGTACTTC	CASSQVNPAGVVLEQYF	TRBJ2-7	TRBD2	TRBV4-1	-
TGTGCCAGCTCTATTGGGGACGTTGGGACAGATACGCAGTATTTT	CASSIGDVGTDTQYF	TRBJ2-3	-	TRBV6-4	-
TGTGCTAGTGGCTTCGGGCTGATCGGCGAAAAACTGTTTTTT	CASGFGLIGEKLFF	TRBJ1-4	-	TRBV12-5	many
TGTGCCAGCAGCCGGCCGGGCGGGCTAAACATTCAGTACTTC	CASSRPGGLNIQYF	TRBJ2-4	-	TRBV12-3/TRBV12-4	-
TGTGCCAGCGGGACGGCTAGCGATAGCACAGGTACGCAGTATTTT	CASGTASDSTGTQYF	TRBJ2-3	-	TRBV9	-
TGTGCCAGCAGTTACTCGAGTCAGGGGAGGGGAGAAAAACTGTTTTTT	CASSYSSQGRGEKLFF	TRBJ1-4	-	TRBV6-6	many
TGCAGTGGACGACTAGCGGGGACAGATACGCAGTATTTT	CSGRLAGTDTQYF	TRBJ2-3	TRBD2	TRBV20-1	many
TGTGCCAGCAGTTCGCTAATTAACCGGGACGACAATGAGCAGTTCTTC	CASSSLINRDDNEQFF	TRBJ2-1	-	TRBV6-2/TRBV6-3	many
TGTGCCAGCAGCGTTAGGGGAATAGATGAGCAGTTCTTC	CASSVRGIDEQFF	TRBJ2-1	-	TRBV9	few
TGTGCCAGCAGCCAAAGGGGGGGGGACAGGGAAGCTTTCTTT	CASSQRGGDREAFF	TRBJ1-1	TRBD1	TRBV3-1	many
TGCGCCAGCGCTGGTGGGTTGACGAACACTGAAGCTTTCTTT	CASAGGLTNTEAFF	TRBJ1-1	-	TRBV5-1	-
TGTGCCAGCAGGAACCTTGGCGGGGAGCTGTTTTTT	CASRNLGGELFF	TRBJ2-2	-	TRBV7-3	few
TGCAGTGCTAGGACTAGCGGGAGAACCCAGTACTTC	CSARTSGRTQYF	TRBJ2-5	TRBD2	TRBV20-1	many
TGTGCTAGCAGCCCGCGGGGGCCGTCTACCTACAATGAGCAGTTCTTC	CASSPRGPSTYNEQFF	TRBJ2-1	-	TRBV7-7	many